Below are 27 T cell receptor beta chains sequenced from a single sample in a study of PD-1 blockade in classical Hodgkin lymphoma (dated by TCRdb to about 2020). Interpreted using the paper, the time point label stands for: newly diagnosed, previously untreated cHL patient sample. The library was obtained by the immunoSEQ multiplex PCR assay. TCRdb limited this immuneACCESS table to in-frame rearrangements with V and J called. A share of clones is missing; checked studies link under half to unresolved V genes, and the rest is unexplained. A total of about 21,000 clones appear in this sample, roughly 94% of them only once. Jointly, the top ten make up about 5% of the sample. Sequenced sample: peripheral blood mononuclear cells (PBMCs). The receptor set was obtained from a human donor with classical Hodgkin lymphoma.

This chain connects TRBV7-9 to TRBJ1-4; no firm D call. V was trimmed by 2 bases and J by 7 bases, leaving 14 bases between them. Germline V gene data show CDR1 as SEHNR and CDR2 as FQNEAQ (reference sequence). The CDR3 length is 15 residues. CDR3 nucleotides: TGTGCCAGCAGCTTATTGCGGATCGGCAGTGAAAAACTGTTTTTT. It encodes CASSLLRIGSEKLFF.

Here the CDR3 reads CATSRGVRDEKLFF. The DNA for the CDR3 is TGTGCCACCAGCAGAGGGGTGAGGGATGAAAAACTGTTTTTT. The V gene is TRBV15, the J gene TRBJ1-4; D not certain. The V gene lost 1 base and the J gene lost 6 bases, with 9 bases spanning the gap. This CDR3 has 14 amino acids. The germline gives CDR1 LNHNV, CDR2 YYDKDF (reference sequence).

The J gene is TRBJ1-1, the V gene TRBV6-1, with D hard to call. V was clipped by 6 bases and J by 4 bases, with 9 bases between them. The CDR3 covers 12 residues. Germline lookup yields CDR1 MNHNS and CDR2 SASEGT. The CDR3 is CASSLVRTEAFF. CDR3 bases: TGTGCCAGCAGCCTGGTCCGCACTGAAGCTTTCTTT.

V is TRBV2 and J is TRBJ2-3; possible D gene TRBD2, 7 bases. Between the trimmed V and J ends, which lost 4 bases and 9 bases, there was a span of 17 bases. This CDR3 has 14 residues. Germline V gene sequence: CDR1 SNHLY, CDR2 FYNNEI. The CDR3: CASSVYRGAQTQYF. The CDR3 DNA is TGTGCCAGCAGTGTTTACCGGGGGGCTCAGACGCAGTATTTT.

The V gene is TRBV27, the J gene TRBJ1-1; possible D gene TRBD1, 6 bases. The length of the CDR3 is 13 residues. Between the trimmed V and J ends, which lost 3 bases and 5 bases, there was a span of 10 bases. From germline, CDR1 is MNHEY and CDR2 SMNVEV (reference sequence). The CDR3 protein is CASSFTGFTEAFF. The DNA for the CDR3 is TGTGCCAGCAGTTTTACAGGGTTTACTGAAGCTTTCTTT.

The gene calls are TRBV13 and TRBJ2-1; D unclear. Deletions cut 3 bases from V and 6 bases from J, with 6 bases between. The germline CDR1 and CDR2 sequences are PRHDT and FYEKMQ (reference sequence). The CDR3 length is 12 residues. CDR3 sequence (DNA): TGTGCCAGCAGCTTCTCCCCCAATGAGCAGTTCTTC. Translating it yields CASSFSPNEQFF.

The chain couples TRBV4-3 to TRBJ1-2, with no clear D. Trimming took off 0 bases at V and 4 bases at J, with 12 bases between the two ends. In germline, CDR1 is LGHNA, CDR2 YSLEER. The CDR3 consists of 15 residues. This CDR3 is CASSQDRVSGYGYTF. DNA for the CDR3: TGCGCCAGCAGCCAAGATCGGGTTTCGGGCTATGGCTACACCTTC.

This clone was seen once. This chain joins TRBV21-1 and TRBJ2-1. TRBV21-1 is a recognized pseudogene. The CDR3 is made up of 10 amino acids. The CDR3 DNA sequence: TGTGCCAGTACCGCCAATGAGCAGTTCTTC. This encodes CASTANEQFF.

The chain carries TRBV21-1 and TRBJ1-1. TRBV21-1 is termed a pseudogene. The CDR3 totals 16 residues. The CDR3 DNA reads as TGTGCCAGCAGCAAAGGAGGCAGGAGGGGAGGCACTGAAGCTTTCTTT. Its translation is CASSKGGRRGGTEAFF.

The genes are TRBV5-5 and TRBJ1-5, with 9 bases fitting TRBD1. CDR3 length equals 19 residues. The V gene end was trimmed by 2 bases and the J gene end by 1 base; junction bases not matched to a gene: 13. Per germline, CDR1 SGHKS and CDR2 YYEKEE (reference sequence). The CDR3 here is CASSLAGTGKAGSNQPQHF. CDR3 coding DNA: TGTGCCAGCAGCTTAGCCGGGACAGGGAAAGCTGGGAGCAATCAGCCCCAGCATTTT.

The chain combines TRBV19 with TRBJ1-5, with D uncertain. The ends were cut back, 6 bases at V and 0 bases at J, with 9 bases in the middle. Germline V gives CDR1 LNHDA, CDR2 SQIVND (reference sequence). The CDR3 is made up of 14 amino acids. The CDR3 loop is CASRRSDSNQPQHF. In nucleotides, the CDR3 is TGTGCCAGTAGGCGTTCGGATAGCAATCAGCCCCAGCATTTT.

J is TRBJ1-2 and V is TRBV7-8; D gene uncertain. This CDR3 is built from 13 residues. Germline V gene lookup returns CDR1 SGHVS and CDR2 FQNEAQ. Trimming pared 2 bases from V and 7 bases from J, leaving 11 bases between. The CDR3 DNA follows: TGTGCCAGCAGCTTATATGTGGATGGTGGCTACACCTTC. This gives the protein CASSLYVDGGYTF. Drawing the rest from reference TRBV7-8 and TRBJ1-2, the complete variable domain is GAGVSQSPRYKVAKRGQDVALRCDPISGHVSLFWYQQALGQGPEFLTYFQNEAQLDKSGLPSDRFFAERPEGSVSTLKIQRTQQEDSAVYLCASSLYVDGGYTFGSGTRLTVV.

The chain carries TRBV5-4 and TRBJ2-3; 10 bases agree with TRBD2. Germline trimming cut 0 bases from V and 0 bases from J; bases unmatched to any gene: 7. The CDR3 has 18 amino acids. Germline CDR1 is SGHNT and CDR2 is YYREEE (reference sequence). The CDR3 bases are TGTGCCAGCAGCTTGGGGCTAGCGGGGGACTCTAGCACAGATACGCAGTATTTT. Amino acids: CASSLGLAGDSSTDTQYF.

The chain is built from TRBV28 and TRBJ2-7; the match to TRBD1 covers 11 bases. Germline V lookup: CDR1 MDHEN, CDR2 SYDVKM. J was trimmed by 3 bases and V by 6 bases; bases with no gene match: 10. The CDR3 loop spans 16 amino acids. The CDR3 is CASRRPPGTGGYEQYF. DNA for the CDR3: TGTGCCAGCAGACGACCCCCCGGGACAGGGGGCTACGAGCAGTACTTC.

This clone appeared a few times. This chain links TRBV7-9 with TRBJ2-7; D might be TRBD1 (6 bases). Trimming stripped 5 bases from V and 3 bases from J, with 11 bases between. In germline, CDR1 is SEHNR, CDR2 FQNEAQ (reference sequence). This CDR3 has 13 residues. CDR3 residues: CASSTYRDYEQYF. The CDR3 nucleotides read TGTGCCAGCAGCACCTACAGGGACTACGAGCAGTACTTC.

The V gene is TRBV27, the J gene TRBJ2-1, with 8 bases that match TRBD2. The CDR3 consists of 15 residues. Looked up from germline, CDR1 is MNHEY and CDR2 is SMNVEV (reference sequence). With 3 bases clipped from V and 9 bases from J, the junction kept 10 bases outside the gene matches. The CDR3 region is CASSFTGLGLGEQFF. CDR3 in DNA: TGTGCCAGCAGTTTTACGGGACTAGGTTTAGGTGAGCAGTTCTTC.

The rearrangement uses TRBV29-1 and TRBJ2-3, with a weak D call TRBD2 (5 bases). This CDR3 comprises 14 residues. The V end lost 8 bases, the J end lost 0 bases, and 15 bases lay between the germline ends. Germline assignment: CDR1 SQVTM and CDR2 ANQGSEA. The CDR3 reads CSFRGSPSTDTQYF. The CDR3 bases are TGCAGCTTCCGGGGATCACCTAGCACAGATACGCAGTATTTT.

The chain combines TRBV7-2 with TRBJ2-1, with unresolved D. Germline V gives CDR1 SGHTA, CDR2 FQGNSA. The CDR3 contains 16 residues. Trimming took 5 bases from V and 3 from J, leaving 17 bases between them. CDR3 region: CASSPNGGSHYNEQFF. CDR3 bases: TGTGCCAGCAGCCCCAATGGCGGTAGCCACTACAATGAGCAGTTCTTC.

V and J are TRBV27 and TRBJ1-2; tentative D call: TRBD1 (5 bases). The V gene lost 4 bases and the J gene lost 3 bases, with 9 bases spanning the gap. The germline V gene has CDR1 MNHEY and CDR2 SMNVEV (reference sequence). CDR3 size: 13 residues. The chain's CDR3 is CASSSDRYYGYTF. CDR3 nucleotides: TGTGCCAGCAGTTCAGACAGATACTATGGCTACACCTTC.

This clone was seen a handful of times. The chain employs TRBV7-9 and TRBJ2-5, with D tentatively TRBD1 (5 bases). V lost 4 bases to trimming and J lost 5 bases, with 23 bases between them. Per the germline V gene, CDR1 is SEHNR and CDR2 is FQNEAQ (reference sequence). The CDR3 length is 17 residues. The CDR3 is CASSSTAQGHLKETQYF. The DNA for the CDR3 is TGTGCCAGCAGCTCTACAGCTCAGGGCCACCTTAAGGAGACCCAGTACTTC.

This chain connects TRBV28 to TRBJ2-2, with a possible D match to TRBD1 (6 bases). This CDR3 region has 16 residues. V gave up 7 bases and J gave up 2 bases, with 17 bases separating them. Per germline, CDR1 MDHEN and CDR2 SYDVKM. The CDR3 region has the DNA TGTGCCAGCACCTTAGCTGGGACACTAAACACCGGGGAGCTGTTTTTT. Its protein is CASTLAGTLNTGELFF. Together with reference TRBV28 and TRBJ2-2, the CDR3 gives the full variable domain: DVKVTQSSRYLVKRTGEKVFLECVQDMDHENMFWYRQDPGLGLRLIYFSYDVKMKEKGDIPEGYSVSREKKERFSLILESASTNQTSMYLCASTLAGTLNTGELFFGEGSRLTVL.

The chain employs TRBV7-6 and TRBJ2-5, with 9 bases fitting TRBD2. The junction had 3 bases not matched to a gene; V was cut back by 6 bases and J by 1 base. Per germline, CDR1 SGHVS and CDR2 FNYEAQ. CDR3 size: 14 residues. In nucleotides, the CDR3 is TGTGCCAGCAGACAGCGGGGGGTCCAAGAGACCCAGTACTTC. Translation gives CASRQRGVQETQYF.

This chain links TRBV11-2 with TRBJ1-5; D remains ambiguous. Trimming cost V 1 base and J 5 bases, with 12 bases left between them. Germline V CDR1 and CDR2: SGHAT, FQNNGV. The CDR3 runs 15 residues. The CDR3 nucleotides are TGTGCCAGCAGCTTAGGAGGCTCTCGTTATCAGCCCCAGCATTTT. Translating gives CASSLGGSRYQPQHF.

This rearrangement joins TRBV29-1 to TRBJ2-7, with D possibly being TRBD2 (5 bases). The germline V gene has CDR1 SQVTM and CDR2 ANQGSEA. CDR3 size: 16 residues. V lost 6 bases and J lost 0, with 21 bases in between. In DNA, the CDR3 is TGCAGCGTGACTAACCGGCGCGGCGACGCCTCCTACGAGCAGTACTTC. Its protein product is CSVTNRRGDASYEQYF.

The chain recombines TRBV27 with TRBJ2-3; D is perhaps TRBD1 (7 bases). Trimming cost V 1 base and J 8 bases, with 22 bases left between them. The CDR3 loop spans 17 amino acids. Germline V gene data show CDR1 as MNHEY and CDR2 as SMNVEV (reference sequence). This CDR3 is CASSLWSVGGQGGTQYF. The CDR3 DNA sequence: TGTGCCAGCAGTTTATGGAGCGTGGGGGGTCAGGGGGGTACGCAGTATTTT.

The rearrangement uses TRBV5-5 and TRBJ1-1; 7 bases line up with TRBD1. CDR1 SGHKS and CDR2 YYEKEE come from the germline V gene (reference sequence). The CDR3 runs to 15 residues. The V segment lost 4 bases and the J segment 4 bases; nucleotides outside the gene matches: 10. CDR3 DNA sequence: TGTGCCAGCAGCGGGTTTACAGGGGTGGGCACTGAAGCTTTCTTT. It is translated as CASSGFTGVGTEAFF.

This sequence joins TRBV5-8 and TRBJ1-1; no clear D gene. Trimming shortened V by 0 bases and J by 1 base, and 10 bases separated the two germline ends. Germline CDR1 and CDR2: SGHTS and YDEGEE. The CDR3 runs 15 residues. The CDR3 sequence is CASSLAIRGNTEAFF. The CDR3 DNA reads as TGTGCCAGCAGCTTGGCGATTCGGGGGAACACTGAAGCTTTCTTT.